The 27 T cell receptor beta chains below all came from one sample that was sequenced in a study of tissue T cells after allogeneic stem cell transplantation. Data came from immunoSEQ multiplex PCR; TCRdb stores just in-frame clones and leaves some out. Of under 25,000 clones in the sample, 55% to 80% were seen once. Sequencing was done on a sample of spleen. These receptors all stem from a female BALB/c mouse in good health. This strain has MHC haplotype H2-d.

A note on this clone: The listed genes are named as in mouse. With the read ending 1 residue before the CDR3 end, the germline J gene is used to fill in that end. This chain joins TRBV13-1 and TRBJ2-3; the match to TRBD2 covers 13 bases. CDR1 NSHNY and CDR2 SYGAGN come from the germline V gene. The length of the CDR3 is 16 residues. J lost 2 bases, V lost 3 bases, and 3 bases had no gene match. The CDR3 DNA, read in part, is TGTGCCAGCAGTGGGACTGGGGGGGCGCCTGCAGAAACGCTGTAT. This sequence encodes CASSGTGGAPAETLY. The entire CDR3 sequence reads CASSGTGGAPAETLYF.

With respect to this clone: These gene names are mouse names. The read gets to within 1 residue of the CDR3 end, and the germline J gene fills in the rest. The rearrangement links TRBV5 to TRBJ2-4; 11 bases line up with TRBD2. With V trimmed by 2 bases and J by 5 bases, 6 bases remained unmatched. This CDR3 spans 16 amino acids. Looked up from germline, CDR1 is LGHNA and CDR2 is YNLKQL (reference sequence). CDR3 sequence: CASSQQTGGGRNTLYF. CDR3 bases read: TGTGCCAGCAGCCAACAGACTGGGGGGGGGAGAAACACCTTGTAC.

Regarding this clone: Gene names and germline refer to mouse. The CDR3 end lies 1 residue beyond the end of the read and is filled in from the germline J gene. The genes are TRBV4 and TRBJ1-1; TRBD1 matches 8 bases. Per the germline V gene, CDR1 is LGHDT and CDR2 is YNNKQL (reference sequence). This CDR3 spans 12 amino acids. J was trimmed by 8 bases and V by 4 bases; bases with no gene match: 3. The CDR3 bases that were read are TGTGCCAGCAGCTTCCGGGACAGGGAAGTCTTC. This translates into CASSFRDREVF. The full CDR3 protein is CASSFRDREVFF.

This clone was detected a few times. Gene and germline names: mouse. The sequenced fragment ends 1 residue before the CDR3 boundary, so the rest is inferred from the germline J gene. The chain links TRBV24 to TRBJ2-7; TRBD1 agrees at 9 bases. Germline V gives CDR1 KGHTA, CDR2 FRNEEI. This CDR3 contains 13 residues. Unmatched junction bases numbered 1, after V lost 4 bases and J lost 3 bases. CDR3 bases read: TGTGCCAGCAGTCGGACAGGGGACTATGAACAGTAC. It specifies CASSRTGDYEQY. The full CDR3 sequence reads CASSRTGDYEQYF.

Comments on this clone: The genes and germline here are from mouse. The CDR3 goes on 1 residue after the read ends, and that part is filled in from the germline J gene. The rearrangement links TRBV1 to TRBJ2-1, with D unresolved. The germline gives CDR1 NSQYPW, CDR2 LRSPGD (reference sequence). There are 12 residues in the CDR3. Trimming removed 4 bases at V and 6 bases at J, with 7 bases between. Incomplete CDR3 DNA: TGCACCTGCAGTGGGGGAATTGCTGAGCAGTTC. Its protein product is CTCSGGIAEQF. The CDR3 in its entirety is CTCSGGIAEQFF.

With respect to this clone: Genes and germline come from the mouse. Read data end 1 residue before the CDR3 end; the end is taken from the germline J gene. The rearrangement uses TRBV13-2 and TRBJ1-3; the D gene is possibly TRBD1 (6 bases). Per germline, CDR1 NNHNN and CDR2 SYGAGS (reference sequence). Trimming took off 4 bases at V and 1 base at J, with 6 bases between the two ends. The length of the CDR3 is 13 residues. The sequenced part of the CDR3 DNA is TGTGCCAGCGGTACAGGGTCTGGAAATACGCTCTAT. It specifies CASGTGSGNTLY. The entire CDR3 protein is CASGTGSGNTLYF.

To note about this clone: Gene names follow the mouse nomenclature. The CDR3 loop reads CAWPEYTEVFF. The DNA read from the CDR3 is TGTGCCTGGCCAGAGTACACAGAAGTCTTC. This chain uses TRBV31 with TRBJ1-1; D is unresolved. The read stops 1 residue short of the end of the CDR3; the missing end is completed from the germline J gene. The V gene lost 5 bases and the J gene lost 3 bases, with 7 bases spanning the gap. CDR3 size: 11 residues. Germline CDR1 and CDR2: GKSSPN and SITVG.

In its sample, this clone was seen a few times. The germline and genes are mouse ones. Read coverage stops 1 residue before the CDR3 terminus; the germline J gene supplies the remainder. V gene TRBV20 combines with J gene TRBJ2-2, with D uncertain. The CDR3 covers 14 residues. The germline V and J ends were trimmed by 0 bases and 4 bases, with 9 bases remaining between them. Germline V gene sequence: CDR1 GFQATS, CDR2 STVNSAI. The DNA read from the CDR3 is TGTGGTGCTAGGGAAAAACAGACCACCGGGCAGCTCTAC. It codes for CGAREKQTTGQLY. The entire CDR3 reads CGAREKQTTGQLYF.

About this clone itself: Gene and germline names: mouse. The CDR3 reads CASSSGQGADQDTQYF. CDR3 DNA (partial): TGTGCCAGCAGCTCGGGACAGGGGGCTGACCAAGACACCCAGTAC. V and J are TRBV3 and TRBJ2-5, with TRBD1 matching over 12 bases. The read stops 1 residue short of the end of the CDR3; the missing end is completed from the germline J gene. The CDR3 is 16 residues long. V lost 4 bases and J lost 1; bases outside the gene matches: 3. Germline V CDR1 and CDR2: SNHLY, FYNGKV (reference sequence). Combining the CDR3 with reference TRBV3 and TRBJ2-5 gives the whole variable domain GPKVLQIPSHQIIDMGQMVTLNCDPVSNHLYFYWYKQILGQQMEFLVNFYNGKVMEKSKLFKDQFSVERPDGSYFTLKIQPTALEDSAVYFCASSSGQGADQDTQYFGPGTRLLVL.

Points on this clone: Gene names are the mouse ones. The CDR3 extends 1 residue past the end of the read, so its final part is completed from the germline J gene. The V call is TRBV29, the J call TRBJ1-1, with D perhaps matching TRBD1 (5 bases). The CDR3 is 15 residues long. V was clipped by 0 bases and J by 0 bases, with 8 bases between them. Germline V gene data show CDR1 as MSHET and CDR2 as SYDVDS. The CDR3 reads CASSLSGPPNTEVFF. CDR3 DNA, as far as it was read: TGTGCTAGCAGTTTATCGGGGCCACCAAACACAGAAGTCTTC.

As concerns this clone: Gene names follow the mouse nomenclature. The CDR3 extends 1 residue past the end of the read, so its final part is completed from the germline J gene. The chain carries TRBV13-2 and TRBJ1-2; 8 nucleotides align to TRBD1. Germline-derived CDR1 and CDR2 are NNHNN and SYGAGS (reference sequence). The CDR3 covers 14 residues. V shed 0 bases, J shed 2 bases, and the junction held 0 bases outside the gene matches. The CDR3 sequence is CASGDGTGNSDYTF. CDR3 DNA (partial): TGTGCCAGCGGTGATGGGACAGGGAACTCCGACTACACC.

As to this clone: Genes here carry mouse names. Partial CDR3 DNA: TGTGCCAGCAGCCAAACCGGGACAGGGGATGGAAATACGCTCTAT. Translation gives CASSQTGTGDGNTLY. The entire CDR3 protein reads CASSQTGTGDGNTLYF. The rearrangement uses TRBV5 and TRBJ1-3; 10 positions match TRBD1. The CDR3 goes on 1 residue after the read ends, and that part is filled in from the germline J gene. The CDR3 loop spans 16 amino acids. Germline V gene data show CDR1 as LGHNA and CDR2 as YNLKQL (reference sequence). J was trimmed by 3 bases and V by 2 bases; bases with no gene match: 4.

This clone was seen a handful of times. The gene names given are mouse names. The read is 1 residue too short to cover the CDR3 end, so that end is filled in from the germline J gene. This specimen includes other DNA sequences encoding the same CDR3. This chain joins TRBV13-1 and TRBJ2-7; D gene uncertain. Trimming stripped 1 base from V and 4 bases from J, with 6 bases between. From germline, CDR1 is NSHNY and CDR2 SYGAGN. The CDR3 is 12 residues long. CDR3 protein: CASSDRQYEQYF. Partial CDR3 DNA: TGTGCCAGCAGTGATCGACAATATGAACAGTAC.

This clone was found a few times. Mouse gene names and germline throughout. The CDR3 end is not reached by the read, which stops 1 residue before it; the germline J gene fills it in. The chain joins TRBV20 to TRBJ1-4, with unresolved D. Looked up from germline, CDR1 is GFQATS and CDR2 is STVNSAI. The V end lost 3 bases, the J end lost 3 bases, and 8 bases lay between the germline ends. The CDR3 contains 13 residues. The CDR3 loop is CGARVGTNERLFF. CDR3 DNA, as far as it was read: TGTGGTGCTAGAGTCGGGACCAACGAAAGATTATTT.

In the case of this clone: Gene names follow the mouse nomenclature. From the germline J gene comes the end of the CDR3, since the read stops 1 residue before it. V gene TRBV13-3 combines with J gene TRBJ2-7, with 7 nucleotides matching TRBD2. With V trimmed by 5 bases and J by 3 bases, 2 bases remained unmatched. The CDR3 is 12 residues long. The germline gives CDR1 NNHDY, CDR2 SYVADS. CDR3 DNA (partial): TGTGCCAGCAGGGGGGGGGACTATGAACAGTAC. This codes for CASRGGDYEQY. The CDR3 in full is CASRGGDYEQYF.

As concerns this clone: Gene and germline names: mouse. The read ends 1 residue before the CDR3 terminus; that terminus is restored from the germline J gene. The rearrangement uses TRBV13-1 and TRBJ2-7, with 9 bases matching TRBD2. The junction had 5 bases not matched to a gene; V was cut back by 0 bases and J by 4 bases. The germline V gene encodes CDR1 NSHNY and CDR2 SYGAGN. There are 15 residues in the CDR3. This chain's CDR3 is CASSDALWGGYEQYF. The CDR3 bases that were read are TGTGCCAGCAGTGATGCACTCTGGGGGGGGTATGAACAGTAC.

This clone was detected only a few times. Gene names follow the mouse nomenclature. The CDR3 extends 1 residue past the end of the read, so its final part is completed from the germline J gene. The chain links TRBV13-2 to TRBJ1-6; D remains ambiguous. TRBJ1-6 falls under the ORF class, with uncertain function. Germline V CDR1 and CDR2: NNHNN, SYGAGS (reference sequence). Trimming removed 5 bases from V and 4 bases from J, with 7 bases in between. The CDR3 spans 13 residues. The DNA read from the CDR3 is TGTGCCAGCGGCGACAAATATAATTCGCCCCTCTAC. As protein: CASGDKYNSPLY. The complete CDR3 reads CASGDKYNSPLYF.

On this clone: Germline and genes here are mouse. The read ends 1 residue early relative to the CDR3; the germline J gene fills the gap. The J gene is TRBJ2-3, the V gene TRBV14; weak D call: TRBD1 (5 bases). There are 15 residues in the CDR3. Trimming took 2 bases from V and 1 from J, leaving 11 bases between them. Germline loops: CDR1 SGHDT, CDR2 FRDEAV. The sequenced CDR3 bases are TGTGCCAGCAGTTTACGGCAGGGAGGTGCAGAAACGCTGTAT. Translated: CASSLRQGGAETLY. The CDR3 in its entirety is CASSLRQGGAETLYF.

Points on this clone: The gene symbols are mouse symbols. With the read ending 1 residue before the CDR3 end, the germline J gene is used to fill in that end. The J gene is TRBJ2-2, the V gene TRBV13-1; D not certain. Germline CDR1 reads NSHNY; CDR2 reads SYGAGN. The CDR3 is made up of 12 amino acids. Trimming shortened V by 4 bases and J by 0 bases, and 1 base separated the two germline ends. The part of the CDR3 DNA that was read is TGTGCCAGCAGTTCAAACACCGGGCAGCTCTAC. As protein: CASSSNTGQLY. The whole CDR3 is CASSSNTGQLYF.

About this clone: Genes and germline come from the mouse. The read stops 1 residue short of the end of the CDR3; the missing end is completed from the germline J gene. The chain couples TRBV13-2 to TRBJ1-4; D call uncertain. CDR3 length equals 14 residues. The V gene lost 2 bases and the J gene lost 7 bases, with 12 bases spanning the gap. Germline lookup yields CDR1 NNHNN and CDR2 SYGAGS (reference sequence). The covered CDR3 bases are TGTGCCAGCGGTGAAAAGGAAAAGGGCGAAAGATTATTT. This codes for CASGEKEKGERLF. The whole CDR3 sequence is CASGEKEKGERLFF.

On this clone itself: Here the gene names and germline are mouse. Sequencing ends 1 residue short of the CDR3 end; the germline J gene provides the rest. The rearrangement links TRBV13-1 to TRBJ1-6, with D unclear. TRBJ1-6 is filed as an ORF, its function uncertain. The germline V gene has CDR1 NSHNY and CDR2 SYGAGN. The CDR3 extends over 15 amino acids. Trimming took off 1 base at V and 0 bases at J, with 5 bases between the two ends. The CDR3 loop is CASSDRGSYNSPLYF. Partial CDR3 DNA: TGTGCCAGCAGTGATCGGGGTTCCTATAATTCGCCCCTCTAC.

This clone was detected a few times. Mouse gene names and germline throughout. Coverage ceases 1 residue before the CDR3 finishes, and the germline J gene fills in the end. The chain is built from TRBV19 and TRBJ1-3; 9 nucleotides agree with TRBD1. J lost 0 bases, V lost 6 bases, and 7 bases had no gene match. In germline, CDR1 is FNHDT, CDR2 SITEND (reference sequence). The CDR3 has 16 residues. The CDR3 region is CASTATGGDSGNTLYF. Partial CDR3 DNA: TGTGCCAGCACCGCGACAGGGGGGGATTCTGGAAATACGCTCTAT.

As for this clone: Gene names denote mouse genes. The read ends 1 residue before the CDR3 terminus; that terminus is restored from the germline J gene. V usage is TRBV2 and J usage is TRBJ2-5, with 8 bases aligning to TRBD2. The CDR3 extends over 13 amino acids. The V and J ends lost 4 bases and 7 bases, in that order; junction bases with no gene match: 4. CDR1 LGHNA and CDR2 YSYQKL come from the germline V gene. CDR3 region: CASSPRGGHTQYF. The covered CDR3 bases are TGTGCCAGCAGCCCCCGGGGGGGGCACACCCAGTAC.

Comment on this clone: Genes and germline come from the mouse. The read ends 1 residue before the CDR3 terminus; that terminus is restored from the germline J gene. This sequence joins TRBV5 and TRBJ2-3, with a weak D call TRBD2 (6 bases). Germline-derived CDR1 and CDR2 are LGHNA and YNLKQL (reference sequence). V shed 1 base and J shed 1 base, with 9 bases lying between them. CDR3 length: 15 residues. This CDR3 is CASSQGGVGAETLYF. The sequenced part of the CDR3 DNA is TGTGCCAGCAGCCAAGGGGGGGTTGGTGCAGAAACGCTGTAT.

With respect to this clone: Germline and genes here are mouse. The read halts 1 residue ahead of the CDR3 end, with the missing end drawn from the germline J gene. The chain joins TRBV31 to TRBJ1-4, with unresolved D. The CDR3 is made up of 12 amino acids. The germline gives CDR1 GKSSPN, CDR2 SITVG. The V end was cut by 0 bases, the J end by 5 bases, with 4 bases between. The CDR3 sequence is CAWSLQNERLFF. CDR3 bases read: TGTGCCTGGAGTCTACAGAACGAAAGATTATTT.

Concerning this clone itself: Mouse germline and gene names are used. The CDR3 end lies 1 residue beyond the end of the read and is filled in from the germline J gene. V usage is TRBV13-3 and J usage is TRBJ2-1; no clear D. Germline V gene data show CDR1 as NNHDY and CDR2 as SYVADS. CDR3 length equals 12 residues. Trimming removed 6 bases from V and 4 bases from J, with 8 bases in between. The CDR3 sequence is CASKGPYAEQFF. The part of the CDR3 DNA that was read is TGTGCCAGCAAGGGCCCTTATGCTGAGCAGTTC.

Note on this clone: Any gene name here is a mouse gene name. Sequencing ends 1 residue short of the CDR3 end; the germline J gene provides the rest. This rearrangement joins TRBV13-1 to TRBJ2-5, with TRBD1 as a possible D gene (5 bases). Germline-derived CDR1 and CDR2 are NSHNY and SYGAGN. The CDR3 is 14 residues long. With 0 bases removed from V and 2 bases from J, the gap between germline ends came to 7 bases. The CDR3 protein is CASSDGTFQDTQYF. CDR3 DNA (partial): TGTGCCAGCAGTGATGGGACATTCCAAGACACCCAGTAC.